The T cell receptor beta chain described here comes from a study of cytomegalovirus exposure and HLA in healthy donors. General study findings and limits: Rare sequences made up most TCRs, while some public TCRs were found in many donors. Sequencing artifact likely explains a cluster of highly shared sequence variants. TCR beta chain V- and J-gene trimming was linked, in a later analysis, to a missense variant in DCLRE1C. A later analysis revealed that TCR association rates differed between HLA loci, peaking at DRB1 and bottoming out at HLA-C.

Regarding this clone: Its matching antigen is unknown.

Per the germline V gene, CDR1 is SGHTA and CDR2 is FQGNSA. The CDR3 length is 15 residues. V lost 2 bases to trimming and J lost 4 bases, with 15 bases between them. Primers for the PCR totalled 60 Vbeta and 13 Jbeta. TCRdb keeps only in-frame clones here, not all; method: immunoSEQ multiplex PCR. This table holds about 130,000 clones, roughly four fifths found once. The gene calls are TRBV7-2 and TRBJ2-7, with D perhaps matching TRBD1 (5 bases). This clonotype originated in a woman in her forties or fifties in good health and CMV-seropositive. The specimen sequenced was PBMCs. CDR3 amino acids: CASSLSRGSLYEQYF. The CDR3 DNA reads TGTGCCAGCAGCTTATCAAGGGGCTCCCTGTACGAGCAGTACTTC.